Below, 5 T cell receptor beta chains from the same sample are listed, as sequenced in a study of memory CD4+ T cells and cytomegalovirus serostatus. Generated by immunoSEQ multiplex PCR, the TCRdb table keeps only in-frame clones and is missing some. In the table there are around 60,000 clones, around 77% of which are singletons. Single viable CD3+CD4+CD8-CD45RO+ cells were sorted as the memory CD4+ T cells. The sample was memory CD4+ T cells from blood. These receptors were taken from an adult in good health and CMV-seronegative.

The V gene is TRBV30, the J gene TRBJ1-5; no clear D. V lost 3 bases, J lost 6 bases, and 15 bases lay in between. The CDR3 sequence is 14 residues long. Germline CDR1 GTSNPN, CDR2 SVGIG (reference sequence). CDR3 sequence (DNA): TGTGCCTGGAGGCGTAACAACCCGGGTCAGCCCCAGCATTTT. It translates to CAWRRNNPGQPQHF.

CDR3 nucleotides: TGTGCCAGCAGCTTAGCCGAGACACCCCAAGAGACCCAGTACTTC. Its translation is CASSLAETPQETQYF. This sequence joins TRBV7-2 and TRBJ2-5; no definite D call. V was pared by 0 bases and J by 1 base, with 9 bases between. Germline V gene sequence: CDR1 SGHTA, CDR2 FQGNSA. The CDR3 covers 15 residues.

The chain couples TRBV19 to TRBJ1-3; D is unresolved. The CDR3 is 16 residues long. Trimming stripped 4 bases from V and 0 bases from J, with 13 bases between. Germline V gene data show CDR1 as LNHDA and CDR2 as SQIVND (reference sequence). In nucleotides, the CDR3 is TGTGCCAGTAGTACCTCGGACCGTGGCTCTGGAAACACCATATATTTT. As protein: CASSTSDRGSGNTIYF.

The rearrangement joins TRBV10-1 to TRBJ2-1, with 11 bases identical to TRBD2. Germline-derived CDR1 and CDR2 are WNHNN and SYGVQD (reference sequence). The CDR3 consists of 16 residues. V gave up 5 bases and J gave up 1 base; unmatched junction bases: 4. Here the CDR3 reads CASSLLAGGSYNEQFF. Here the CDR3 DNA reads TGCGCCAGCAGTCTTCTAGCGGGGGGTTCCTACAATGAGCAGTTCTTC.

The genes are TRBV7-2 and TRBJ2-1; 13 bases match TRBD2. The CDR3 has 15 amino acids. CDR1 is SGHTA, CDR2 FQGNSA, per germline. The junction had 3 bases not matched to a gene; V was cut back by 5 bases and J by 5 bases. The CDR3, as DNA: TGTGCCAGCAGCGAACTAGCGGGAGGGAACAATGAGCAGTTCTTC. Translating it yields CASSELAGGNNEQFF.